This T cell receptor beta chain was identified in a study of monozygotic twins with inflammatory bowel disease. Overall study results and limits: No single strong signal or clonotype associated with IBD was supported. Distinction of different T cell subtypes was not possible. The inverse Simpson measure of TCRbeta diversity was lower in IBD patients than in healthy co-twins.

The template switching step added UMIs that contained a 6-nucleotide sample barcode. TCRdb reprocessed the 5' RACE reads and keeps a single row for each CDR3 protein, giving no DNA. The sample data list approximately 300,000 distinct CDR3 sequences. Notes on this clonotype: What it binds is unknown.

The length of the CDR3 is 12 residues. Germline values: CDR1 SGHDT, CDR2 YYEEEE. The specimen was blood. The chain is built from TRBV5-6 and TRBJ2-7; TCRdb names TRBD2, which stays unverified in the absence of DNA. This TCR came from a human donor with ulcerative colitis or Crohn's disease, or a healthy co-twin of an affected twin (not recorded which). The chain's CDR3 is CASSFNRAEQYF.